These T cell receptor beta chains were read from a single sample in a study of cytomegalovirus exposure and HLA in healthy donors. Measured with immunoSEQ multiplex PCR; TCRdb has only the in-frame clones, and not every one. The sample has roughly 77,000 clones, and its top ten clones hold roughly 3.8%. The sample consisted of PBMCs. These receptors originate from a female donor in good health and CMV-seropositive. Each CDR3 is given with its conserved first and last residue.

len	v_gene	CDR3aa
17	TRBV4-3	CASSQVSGAGSYNEQFF
12	TRBV29-1	CSVEERVTEAFF
14	TRBV6-5	CASSRTRNTGELFF
12	TRBV6-5	CASSRGGTEAFF
12	TRBV28	CASRSGVDTQYF
14	TRBV27	CASSSLQTPWEQYF
14	TRBV4-1	CASSQVVGEYEQYF
13	TRBV6-5	CASSYSPLQPQHF
15	TRBV6-5	CASSTSAPSAYEQYF
13	TRBV10-3	CAISGTSGYEQYF
15	TRBV27	CASSLSRLALQEQYF
13	TRBV9	CASSPPSFNEQFF
13	TRBV5-6	CASSNASPVGYTF
15	TRBV7-9	CASSLAGTGDSPLHF
11	TRBV19	CASRRQDEAFF
15	TRBV19	CASSRTSGSLDEQFF
14	TRBV7-7	CASSRAPNTGELFF
13	TRBV9	CASSVGGLTEAFF
17	TRBV7-9	CASSLVGQGAENTEAFF
14	TRBV7-3	CASSPSTGTYEQYF
15	TRBV18	CASSPPSTSPTEAFF
16	TRBV27	CASSSTGTEGPDTQYF
15	TRBV2	CASRETTGGNTEAFF
15	TRBV4-2	CASSQDGGRAETQYF